This TCR beta chain was identified in a study of blood T cell repertoires in COVID-19. The germline CDR1 and CDR2 sequences are MRHNA and SNTAGT. V lost 0 bases and J lost 5, with 8 bases in between. This CDR3 has 14 residues. Per the authors' pipeline: Reference gene primer amplification gave estimated nucleated cell counts. Produced via immunoSEQ multiplex PCR; TCRdb's table is partial and in-frame only. Clone size and the V and J calls come from that table; the DNA yielded D and trimming. The sample includes over 45,000 clones, more than 90% of them seen just once. Material for sequencing was peripheral blood. The chain links TRBV6-4 to TRBJ2-1, with D perhaps matching TRBD1 (5 bases). The clonotype was recovered from a man aged 45 to 65 with acute or convalescent COVID-19. Here the CDR3 DNA reads TGTGCCAGCAGTGACTCGAACAGGAACAATGAGCAGTTCTTC. Protein product: CASSDSNRNNEQFF.